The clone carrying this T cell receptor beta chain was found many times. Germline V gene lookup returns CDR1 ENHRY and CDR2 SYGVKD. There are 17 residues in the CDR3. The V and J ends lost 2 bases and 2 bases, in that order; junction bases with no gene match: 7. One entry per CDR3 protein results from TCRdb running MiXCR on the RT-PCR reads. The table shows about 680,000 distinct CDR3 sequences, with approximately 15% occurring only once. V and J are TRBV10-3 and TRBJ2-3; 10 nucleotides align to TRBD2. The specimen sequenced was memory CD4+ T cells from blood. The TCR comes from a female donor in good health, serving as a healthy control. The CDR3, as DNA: TGTGCCATCAGTGAGCTGTTAGCGGGAGGCCTCACAGATACGCAGTATTTT. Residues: CAISELLAGGLTDTQYF.